This is a list of T cell receptor beta chains from one sample in a study of T cell responses to AZD1222 COVID-19 vaccine. Only in-frame clones appear in the TCRdb table, and some are missing; sequencing was by immunoSEQ multiplex PCR. This table holds some 130,000 clones, approximately 90% found once. This specimen was peripheral blood, taken 28 days after the second AZD1222 dose. These TCRs come from an adult who received the AZD1222 COVID-19 vaccine. Each CDR3 is given with its conserved first and last residue. A D gene is named only where the DNA matches it firmly. Clone size, where shown, is once, few, many, or a class for clones that have expanded.

j_call d_call v_call clone_size cdr3_nt cdr3_aa
TRBJ2-6 - TRBV27 - TGTGCCAGCAGTTTACAGGGGCTTGGGGCCAACGTCCTGACTTTC CASSLQGLGANVLTF
TRBJ2-7 - TRBV6-1 - TGTGCCAGCAGTGAATGGTGGAGGGAGCAGTACTTC CASSEWWREQYF
TRBJ1-5 - TRBV30 - TGTGCCTGGAGTGGGGGACGGAAGAATCAGCCCCAGCATTTT CAWSGGRKNQPQHF
TRBJ2-7 TRBD2 TRBV11-3 once TGTGCCAGCAGCGTCACTAGCGGGAGCTCCTACGAGCAGTACTTC CASSVTSGSSYEQYF
TRBJ2-6 - TRBV27 - TGTGCCAGCAGTTTCCTGGGGTCTGGGGCCAACGTCCTGACTTTC CASSFLGSGANVLTF
TRBJ1-3 TRBD1 TRBV11-2 - TGTGCCAGCAGCTTAGGGGACAGAATTTATGGAAACACCATATATTTT CASSLGDRIYGNTIYF
TRBJ2-1 TRBD2 TRBV28 - TGTGCCAGCAGACCGGGGGGATCCTACAATGAGCAGTTCTTC CASRPGGSYNEQFF
TRBJ2-3 TRBD2 TRBV29-1 once TGCAGCGTTGTACTAGCGGGGGGAAGCACAGATACGCAGTATTTT CSVVLAGGSTDTQYF
TRBJ1-2 - TRBV30 - TGTGCCTGGAGTGTCCTAGTAGGAGGGCTTGGCTACACCTTC CAWSVLVGGLGYTF
TRBJ1-2 - TRBV28 - TGTGCCAGCAGCCCTTCGGGCAGGTATGATAACTGGTATGGCTACACCTTC CASSPSGRYDNWYGYTF
TRBJ1-6 - TRBV7-2 - TGTGCCAGCAGCAGGGCGTTCAATTCACCCCTCCACTTT CASSRAFNSPLHF
TRBJ1-2 TRBD1 TRBV6-4 - TGTGCCAGCAGATCGGGACAGGGCGTGGGTGGCTACACCTTC CASRSGQGVGGYTF
TRBJ2-3 - TRBV4-1 - TGCGCCAGCAGCCCACCGTTAGGGAGAGCAGATACGCAGTATTTT CASSPPLGRADTQYF
TRBJ1-2 - TRBV19 - TGTGCCAGTAGTATTTTAAGCTCTAACTATGGCTACACCTTC CASSILSSNYGYTF
TRBJ2-7 - TRBV11-1 once TGTGCCAGTTCCCCGACACGGGACACTTACGAGCAGTACTTC CASSPTRDTYEQYF
TRBJ1-1 - TRBV5-1 - TGCGCCAGCAGTATCGGCAGTGGGAACACTGAAGCTTTCTTT CASSIGSGNTEAFF
TRBJ1-1 TRBD1 TRBV18 once TGTGCCAGCTCAACCGGACAGGCTGGGAGCACTGAAGCTTTCTTT CASSTGQAGSTEAFF
TRBJ2-4 - TRBV3-1/TRBV3-2 - TGTGCCAGCAGCCAAGATTATCGCGCTCTAGCCAAAAACATTCAGTACTTC CASSQDYRALAKNIQYF
TRBJ2-5 TRBD2 TRBV11-2 - TGTGCCAGCAGCCGATGGACTAGCGGAAGGGAGGAGACCCAGTACTTC CASSRWTSGREETQYF
TRBJ1-5 - TRBV6-5 - TGTGCCAGCAGTAACACGAGGGACGTGGCCCAGCATTTT CASSNTRDVAQHF
TRBJ1-1 TRBD1 TRBV5-1 few TGCGCCAGCAGCCCTCCTCTGACAGGGGGAACTGAAGCTTTCTTT CASSPPLTGGTEAFF
TRBJ2-6 - TRBV14 - TGTGCCAGCCGTCCCCCAACGGGTAGGGCTGGGGCCAACGTCCTGACTTTC CASRPPTGRAGANVLTF
TRBJ2-7 - TRBV29-1 - TGCAGCGTTAGGACGGATCAGAGGCCCTACGAGCAGTACTTC CSVRTDQRPYEQYF
TRBJ2-7 - TRBV6-1 - TGTGCCAGCAGTGAAGGATGGGGAGGACAGTACGAGCAGTACTTC CASSEGWGGQYEQYF
TRBJ2-2 - TRBV5-1 - TGCGCCAGCAGCTTGGCCCTGACAGGCGGGAACACCGGGGAGCTGTTTTTT CASSLALTGGNTGELFF